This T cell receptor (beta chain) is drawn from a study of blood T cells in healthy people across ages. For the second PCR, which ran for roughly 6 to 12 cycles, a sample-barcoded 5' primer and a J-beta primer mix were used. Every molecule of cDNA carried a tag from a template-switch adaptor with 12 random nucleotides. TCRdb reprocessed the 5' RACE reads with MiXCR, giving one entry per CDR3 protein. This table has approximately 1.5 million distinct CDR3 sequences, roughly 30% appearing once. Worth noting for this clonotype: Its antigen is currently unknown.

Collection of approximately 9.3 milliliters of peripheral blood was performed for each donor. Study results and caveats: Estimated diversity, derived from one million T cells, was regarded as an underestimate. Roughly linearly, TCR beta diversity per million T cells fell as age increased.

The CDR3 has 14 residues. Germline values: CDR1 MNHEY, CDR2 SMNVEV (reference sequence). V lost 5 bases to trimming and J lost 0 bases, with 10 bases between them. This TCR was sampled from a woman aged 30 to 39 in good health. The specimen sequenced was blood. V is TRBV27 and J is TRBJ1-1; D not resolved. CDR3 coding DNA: TGTGCCAGCAGTATCCGGGTCTTGAACACTGAAGCTTTCTTT. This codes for CASSIRVLNTEAFF.